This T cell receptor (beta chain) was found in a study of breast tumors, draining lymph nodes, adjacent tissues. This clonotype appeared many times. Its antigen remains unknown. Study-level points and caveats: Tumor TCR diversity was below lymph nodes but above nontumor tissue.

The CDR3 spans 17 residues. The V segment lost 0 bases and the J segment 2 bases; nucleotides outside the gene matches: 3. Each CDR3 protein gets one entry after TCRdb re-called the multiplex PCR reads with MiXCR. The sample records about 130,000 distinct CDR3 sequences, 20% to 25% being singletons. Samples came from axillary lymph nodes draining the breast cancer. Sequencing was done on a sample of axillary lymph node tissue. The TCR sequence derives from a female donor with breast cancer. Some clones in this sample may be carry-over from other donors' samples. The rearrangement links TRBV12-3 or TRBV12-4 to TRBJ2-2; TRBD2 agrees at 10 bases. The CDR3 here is CASSLAGLAVNTGELFF. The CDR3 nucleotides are TGTGCCAGCAGTTTAGCCGGACTAGCGGTTAACACCGGGGAGCTGTTTTTT.